The 24 T cell receptor beta chains below were found in one sample sequenced in a study of T cell responses to AZD1222 COVID-19 vaccine. The data were produced by immunoSEQ multiplex PCR, yet TCRdb's version contains in-frame clones alone and is incomplete. The sample carries approximately 74,000 clones, roughly 89% recorded once. The sample here was peripheral blood, taken on day 0 of AZD1222 vaccination. Every receptor here comes from an adult in good health.

This rearrangement joins TRBV5-8 to TRBJ2-6; TRBD1 agrees at 9 bases. The ends lost 3 bases at V and 12 bases at J; junction bases unmatched: 7. This CDR3 has 14 amino acids. CDR1 and CDR2 (germline): SGHTS, YDEGEE. The CDR3 is CASSWGQGGVVLTF. As DNA, the CDR3 is TGTGCCAGCAGCTGGGGACAGGGAGGGGTCGTCCTGACTTTC.

The chain is built from TRBV30 and TRBJ1-1; possibly TRBD1 for D (6 bases). In germline, CDR1 is GTSNPN, CDR2 SVGIG (reference sequence). CDR3 size: 14 residues. The germline V and J ends were trimmed by 3 bases and 5 bases, with 16 bases remaining between them. CDR3 sequence: CAWSGDQGRTEAFF. The CDR3 bases are TGTGCCTGGAGCGGCGATCAGGGGAGGACTGAAGCTTTCTTT. Full variable domain (outside the CDR3, taken from reference TRBV30 and TRBJ1-1): SQTIHQWPATLVQPVGSPLSLECTVEGTSNPNLYWYRQAAGRGLQLLFYSVGIGQISSEVPQNLSASRPQDRQFILSSKKLLLSDSGFYLCAWSGDQGRTEAFFGQGTRLTVV.

The J gene is TRBJ2-1, the V gene TRBV24-1, with TRBD2 identical over 14 bases. CDR1 and CDR2 (germline): KGHDR, SFDVKD. The ends lost 4 bases at V and 7 bases at J; junction bases unmatched: 8. The CDR3 runs to 17 residues. The CDR3 DNA reads TGTGCCACCAGTGACCTAGGACTAGCGGGAGGTTCGAATGAGCAGTTCTTC. Protein: CATSDLGLAGGSNEQFF.

The rearrangement links TRBV7-3 to TRBJ2-7, with no clear D. The CDR3 is 11 amino acids. Germline loops: CDR1 SGHTA, CDR2 FQGTGA. V was pared by 3 bases and J by 3 bases, with 3 bases between. The chain's CDR3 is CASSFYYEQYF. For the CDR3, the DNA is TGTGCCAGCAGCTTTTACTACGAGCAGTACTTC.

The genes are TRBV10-3 and TRBJ2-2, with 8 positions matching TRBD1. Germline values: CDR1 ENHRY, CDR2 SYGVKD. The ends lost 4 bases at V and 4 bases at J; junction bases unmatched: 5. The length of the CDR3 is 15 residues. The CDR3 loop is CAISGRTGSTGELFF. CDR3 bases: TGTGCCATCAGTGGGCGGACAGGGTCCACCGGGGAGCTGTTTTTT.

The rearrangement joins TRBV11-3 to TRBJ2-7; either TRBD1 or TRBD2 may supply D (6 bases each). The CDR3 totals 15 residues. Deletions cut 1 base from V and 6 bases from J, with 16 bases between. Germline V lookup: CDR1 SGHNT, CDR2 YENEEA. CDR3 residues: CASSLGPGGGGEQYF. CDR3 in DNA: TGTGCCAGCAGCTTAGGCCCTGGAGGGGGTGGCGAGCAGTACTTC.

This chain links TRBV12-3 or TRBV12-4 with TRBJ1-2; 12 bases fit TRBD1. With V trimmed by 8 bases and J by 8 bases, 6 bases remained unmatched. The length of the CDR3 is 13 residues. In DNA, the CDR3 is TGTGCCAGCGGGACAGGGGGCATCTCGGGCTACACCTTC. This codes for CASGTGGISGYTF.

The chain has TRBV15 and TRBJ1-5; D gene uncertain. The CDR3 is 17 amino acids. V lost 3 bases and J lost 0, with 15 bases in between. Germline lookup yields CDR1 LNHNV and CDR2 YYDKDF (reference sequence). The CDR3 bases are TGTGCCACCAGCAGGGGTAAAGGGCTCAATAGCAATCAGCCCCAGCATTTT. Its protein product is CATSRGKGLNSNQPQHF.

The chain uses TRBV6-2 or TRBV6-3 and TRBJ1-5; unclear D gene. Per germline, CDR1 MNHEY and CDR2 SVGEGT. The V and J ends lost 6 bases and 7 bases respectively, with 10 bases between them. The CDR3 totals 12 residues. CDR3 sequence: CASSTQGQPQHF. CDR3 sequence (DNA): TGTGCCAGCAGCACACAAGGCCAGCCCCAGCATTTT.

The chain employs TRBV5-1 and TRBJ2-5, with D perhaps TRBD2 (7 bases). The CDR3 covers 15 residues. Germline V gives CDR1 SGHRS, CDR2 YFSETQ. V dropped 0 bases and J dropped 5 bases, with 14 bases sitting between them. The CDR3 DNA is TGCGCCAGCAGCTTGGAGGGGGGGCCCTCCGAGACCCAGTACTTC. Amino acids: CASSLEGGPSETQYF.

The V and J genes are TRBV6-2 or TRBV6-3 and TRBJ1-2; D is ambiguous. The germline V and J ends were trimmed by 7 bases and 5 bases, with 11 bases remaining between them. CDR1 and CDR2 from the germline V gene are MNHEY and SVGEGT. This CDR3 comprises 12 residues. DNA of the CDR3: TGTGCCAGCAACCCGGGTGGTTATGGCTACACCTTC. Its translation: CASNPGGYGYTF.

In this sample, this clone turned up once. The V call is TRBV9, the J call TRBJ1-5, with 11 nucleotides matching TRBD1. Looked up from germline, CDR1 is SGDLS and CDR2 is YYNGEE. With V trimmed by 4 bases and J by 4 bases, 4 bases remained unmatched. The CDR3 length is 15 residues. The CDR3 region has the DNA TGTGCCAGCAGCAATGGACAGGGGGCAAATCAGCCCCAGCATTTT. Translated: CASSNGQGANQPQHF. Drawing the rest from reference TRBV9 and TRBJ1-5, the complete variable domain is DSGVTQTPKHLITATGQRVTLRCSPRSGDLSVYWYQQSLDQGLQFLIQYYNGEERAKGNILERFSAQQFPDLHSELNLSSLELGDSALYFCASSNGQGANQPQHFGDGTRLSIL.

The V gene is TRBV2, the J gene TRBJ1-2; perhaps TRBD1 as D (5 bases). The CDR3 sequence is 13 residues long. CDR1 is SNHLY and CDR2 is FYNNEI in the germline V gene. V dropped 7 bases and J dropped 5 bases, with 14 bases sitting between them. The CDR3 DNA reads TGTGCCAGCACCGGGGGAGGGGCTTATGGCTACACCTTC. It specifies CASTGGGAYGYTF.

The rearrangement joins TRBV6-2 or TRBV6-3 to TRBJ2-2; TRBD2 matches 8 bases. Trimming cost V 6 bases and J 8 bases; bases outside gene matches: 11. CDR3 length equals 15 residues. CDR1 MNHEY and CDR2 SVGEGT come from the germline V gene. CDR3 DNA sequence: TGTGCCAGCAGCGGACTAGCTGGCTTGGGAGGGGAGCTGTTTTTT. Residues: CASSGLAGLGGELFF.

The V gene is TRBV10-3, the J gene TRBJ1-1; perhaps TRBD1 as D (5 bases). Germline CDR1 ENHRY, CDR2 SYGVKD. The CDR3 consists of 14 residues. V lost 3 bases and J 1 base, leaving 9 bases between the germline ends. This CDR3 is CAISDSGGNTEAFF. The CDR3 coding sequence is TGTGCCATCAGTGATTCCGGGGGGAACACTGAAGCTTTCTTT.

The rearrangement joins TRBV7-2 to TRBJ2-7, with D uncertain. The CDR3 spans 15 residues. The germline V gene encodes CDR1 SGHTA and CDR2 FQGNSA. Trimming took off 3 bases at V and 3 bases at J, with 15 bases between the two ends. This chain's CDR3 is CASSFRAAADYEQYF. In DNA, the CDR3 is TGTGCCAGCAGCTTTAGGGCCGCAGCCGACTACGAGCAGTACTTC.

The V call is TRBV5-6, the J call TRBJ1-1; D ambiguous. Germline V gene data show CDR1 as SGHDT and CDR2 as YYEEEE. Trimming took 2 bases from V and 1 from J, leaving 12 bases between them. The CDR3 spans 15 residues. The CDR3 DNA is TGTGCCAGCAGCTTAAGACCGTGGGGGAACACTGAAGCTTTCTTT. Translated: CASSLRPWGNTEAFF.

The rearrangement links TRBV30 to TRBJ1-5; no clear D gene. The CDR3 sequence is 15 residues long. Per the germline V gene, CDR1 is GTSNPN and CDR2 is SVGIG (reference sequence). Deletions cut 2 bases from V and 0 bases from J, with 11 bases between. CDR3 protein: CAWSYGSHSNQPQHF. In nucleotides, the CDR3 is TGTGCCTGGAGTTACGGGTCACATAGCAATCAGCCCCAGCATTTT.

The chain employs TRBV28 and TRBJ1-5; D gene uncertain. CDR3 length: 12 amino acids. V lost 4 bases, J lost 9 bases, and 10 bases lay in between. Germline V CDR1 and CDR2: MDHEN, SYDVKM. The CDR3 here is CASSSRPRPQHF. DNA of the CDR3: TGTGCCAGCAGTTCAAGACCCCGGCCCCAGCATTTT.

This clone was counted only a few times. The genes are TRBV11-2 and TRBJ2-3; D is undetermined. Trimming took 1 base from V and 7 from J, leaving 6 bases between them. The CDR3 contains 12 residues. Germline values: CDR1 SGHAT, CDR2 FQNNGV. The CDR3 loop reads CASSLVRYTQYF. The CDR3 bases are TGTGCCAGCAGCTTAGTTCGATATACGCAGTATTTT.

The gene calls are TRBV10-1 and TRBJ2-7; D perhaps matches TRBD1 (5 bases). This CDR3 is 15 amino acids long. With 3 bases removed from V and 0 bases from J, the gap between germline ends came to 12 bases. In germline, CDR1 is WNHNN, CDR2 SYGVQD (reference sequence). The CDR3 protein is CASSDGAGRSYEQYF. The CDR3 DNA sequence: TGCGCCAGCAGTGATGGGGCAGGTCGCTCCTACGAGCAGTACTTC.

This chain uses TRBV4-3 with TRBJ1-1; 10 bases fit TRBD1. Germline loops: CDR1 LGHNA, CDR2 YSLEER. V shed 4 bases and J 4 bases; nucleotides not matched to a gene: 6. CDR3 length equals 15 residues. CDR3 in amino acids: CASSLTWTGGTEAFF. The CDR3 nucleotides read TGCGCCAGCAGCCTTACCTGGACAGGGGGCACTGAAGCTTTCTTT.

V usage is TRBV2 and J usage is TRBJ1-4; possible D gene TRBD1, 6 bases. Germline loops: CDR1 SNHLY, CDR2 FYNNEI. V lost 4 bases and J 2 bases, leaving 14 bases between the germline ends. CDR3 length: 16 residues. In nucleotides, the CDR3 is TGTGCCAGCAGTGGTCCCACAGGGAGCACTAATGAAAAACTGTTTTTT. Protein: CASSGPTGSTNEKLFF.

As concerns this clone: The junction shows a germline mismatch at one end, possibly a read error. The chain combines TRBV3-1 (or the pseudogene TRBV3-2) with TRBJ2-7; 10 positions agree with TRBD1. Germline values: CDR1 LGHDT, CDR2 YNNKEL (reference sequence). This CDR3 spans 15 amino acids. The chain's CDR3 is CASSRTGGSSFEQYF. As DNA, the CDR3 is TGTGCCAGCAGCCGGACAGGGGGATCCTCCTTCGAGCAGTACTTC.